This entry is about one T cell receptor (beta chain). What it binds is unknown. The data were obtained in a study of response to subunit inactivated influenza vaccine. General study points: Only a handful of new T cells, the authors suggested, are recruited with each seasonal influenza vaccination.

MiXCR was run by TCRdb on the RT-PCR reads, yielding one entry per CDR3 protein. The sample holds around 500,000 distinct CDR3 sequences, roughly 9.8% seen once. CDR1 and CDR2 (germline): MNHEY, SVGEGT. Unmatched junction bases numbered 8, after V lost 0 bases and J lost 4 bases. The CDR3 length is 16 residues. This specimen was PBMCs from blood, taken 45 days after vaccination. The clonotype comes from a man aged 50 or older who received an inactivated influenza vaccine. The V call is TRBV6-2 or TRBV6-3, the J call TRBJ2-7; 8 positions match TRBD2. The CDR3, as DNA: TGTGCCAGCAGTTACTCTAGTCTAGCGGGCGATTACGAGCAGTACTTC. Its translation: CASSYSSLAGDYEQYF.